Presented here are 23 T cell receptor beta chains from one specimen sequenced in a study of molecular identifiers for immune sequencing clone quantification. TCRdb processed the PCR reads anew with MiXCR; each CDR3 protein has one entry. The sample holds about 640,000 distinct CDR3 sequences; 20% are singletons and the top ten take roughly 0.9%. Sequencing was performed on naive CD8+ T cells from blood, with Jurkat cell RNA spiked in. Regarding subset: FACS-sorted CD8+CD4-CCR7+CD45RA+ naive T cells. Receptors originate from a human donor in good health. Some libraries in this study had Jurkat cell RNA spiked in.

This clonotype has ten or more counts. The chain couples TRBV12-3 or TRBV12-4 to TRBJ2-2; 9 bases are a match to TRBD1. CDR3 length: 17 amino acids. J was trimmed by 4 bases and V by 6 bases; bases with no gene match: 12. CDR3 protein: CASSPGTGMRSTGELFF. Written as DNA, the CDR3 is TGTGCCAGCAGCCCCGGGACAGGGATGAGGTCCACCGGGGAGCTGTTTTTT.

This clonotype was seen a handful of times. The chain recombines TRBV12-3 or TRBV12-4 with TRBJ1-1, with D unclear. V lost 6 bases, J lost 1 base, and 9 bases lay in between. The CDR3 has 13 residues. The CDR3 reads CASSPAQNTEAFF. The CDR3 DNA reads TGTGCCAGCAGCCCCGCCCAGAACACTGAAGCTTTCTTT.

This clonotype was seen many times. CDR3 in DNA: TGCGCCAGCAGCTTCGGTTCCTCGGACAGTAACAATGAGCAGTTCTTC. This encodes CASSFGSSDSNNEQFF. The rearrangement uses TRBV5-1 and TRBJ2-1; TRBD1 is a possible D gene (6 bases). With 2 bases removed from V and 5 bases from J, the gap between germline ends came to 17 bases. The CDR3 has 16 amino acids. The germline V gene encodes CDR1 SGHRS and CDR2 YFSETQ.

Of note for this clonotype: With a much larger clone just one base away, this may be a read error. The rearrangement uses TRBV7-8 and TRBJ1-1; 7 positions agree with TRBD1. Germline CDR1 and CDR2: SGHVS and FQNEAQ. Trimming removed 4 bases from V and 12 bases from J; junction bases left unmatched: 8. The CDR3 runs to 12 residues. CDR3: CASSSGTANTFF. The CDR3 region has the DNA TGTGCCAGCAGCTCCGGGACAGCGAATACTTTCTTT.

The table lists this clonotype with many counts. V and J are TRBV19 and TRBJ2-6; D is unclear. Germline loops: CDR1 LNHDA, CDR2 SQIVND (reference sequence). The V end lost 2 bases, the J end lost 4 bases, and 12 bases lay between the germline ends. The CDR3 runs to 16 residues. CDR3 bases: TGTGCCAGTAGTATATCACGACGATCCGGGGCCAACGTCCTGACTTTC. Translation: CASSISRRSGANVLTF.

There are a few counts of this clonotype. The chain recombines TRBV7-9 with TRBJ1-2; D is possibly TRBD1 (5 bases). The CDR3 contains 15 residues. V was pared by 4 bases and J by 2 bases, with 14 bases between. Germline CDR1 is SEHNR and CDR2 is FQNEAQ (reference sequence). The CDR3 bases are TGTGCCAGCAGCTCGCAGTTGGGACCCAACTATGGCTACACCTTC. Protein: CASSSQLGPNYGYTF.

The chain carries TRBV7-3 and TRBJ2-1; 7 nucleotides line up with TRBD2. From germline, CDR1 is SGHTA and CDR2 FQGTGA. V shed 1 base, J shed 3 bases, and the junction held 6 bases outside the gene matches. The CDR3 totals 16 residues. The DNA for the CDR3 is TGTGCCAGCAGCTTAATGGTTAGCGGGCACTACAATGAGCAGTTCTTC. It translates to CASSLMVSGHYNEQFF.

This clonotype occurred a few times. This chain connects TRBV7-8 to TRBJ2-7; D is perhaps TRBD1 (6 bases). The germline gives CDR1 SGHVS, CDR2 FQNEAQ. The CDR3 length is 15 residues. V was cut by 1 base and J by 5 bases, with 15 bases left in between. For the CDR3, the DNA is TGTGCCAGCAGCTTAGTCCACAGGGCAGCCAACGAGCAGTACTTC. Residues: CASSLVHRAANEQYF. Filled out from reference TRBV7-8 and TRBJ2-7, the complete variable domain reads GAGVSQSPRYKVAKRGQDVALRCDPISGHVSLFWYQQALGQGPEFLTYFQNEAQLDKSGLPSDRFFAERPEGSVSTLKIQRTQQEDSAVYLCASSLVHRAANEQYFGPGTRLTVT.

This clonotype was found many times. The chain employs TRBV12-3 or TRBV12-4 and TRBJ2-7, with D possibly being TRBD1 (6 bases). The ends were cut back, 6 bases at V and 4 bases at J, with 16 bases in the middle. The length of the CDR3 is 14 residues. CDR3 residues: CASRNRVGPYEQYF. CDR3 DNA: TGTGCCAGCAGGAACAGGGTTGGGCCTTACGAGCAGTACTTC.

This clonotype was found many times. The rearrangement uses TRBV30 and TRBJ2-7; D is perhaps TRBD1 or TRBD2 (5 bases each). Germline V lookup: CDR1 GTSNPN, CDR2 SVGIG (reference sequence). Trimming took off 0 bases at V and 2 bases at J, with 11 bases between the two ends. The CDR3 is made up of 14 amino acids. CDR3 in amino acids: CAWSVGAGTYEQYF. The CDR3 nucleotides read TGTGCCTGGAGTGTAGGGGCCGGGACCTACGAGCAGTACTTC.

The chain joins TRBV9 to TRBJ2-2; weak D call: TRBD1 (6 bases). This CDR3 is built from 17 residues. The ends were cut back, 0 bases at V and 3 bases at J, with 15 bases in the middle. Per the germline V gene, CDR1 is SGDLS and CDR2 is YYNGEE. The CDR3 DNA sequence: TGTGCCAGCAGCGTAGAAACAGGGATTCAGTACACCGGGGAGCTGTTTTTT. It encodes CASSVETGIQYTGELFF.

This chain joins TRBV30 and TRBJ1-5; TRBD1 might be the D (5 bases). V shed 7 bases and J shed 9 bases, with 19 bases lying between them. The CDR3 loop spans 13 amino acids. Germline CDR1 reads GTSNPN; CDR2 reads SVGIG (reference sequence). CDR3 protein: CAFETDGGGPQHF. In DNA, the CDR3 is TGTGCCTTCGAGACTGATGGGGGGGGGCCCCAGCATTTT.

CDR3 residues: CAWSVEGNYEQYF. In DNA form, the CDR3 reads TGTGCCTGGAGTGTTGAGGGGAACTACGAGCAGTACTTC. V and J are TRBV30 and TRBJ2-7; D is perhaps TRBD1 or TRBD2 (5 bases each). The CDR3 covers 13 residues. CDR1 and CDR2 from the germline V gene are GTSNPN and SVGIG (reference sequence). V lost 0 bases and J 3 bases, leaving 9 bases between the germline ends.

As for this clonotype: A much larger clone sits a single nucleotide away, making a read error possible. The chain recombines TRBV12-3 or TRBV12-4 with TRBJ1-1; perhaps TRBD1 as D (5 bases). This CDR3 is 15 amino acids long. Between the trimmed V and J ends, which lost 7 bases and 2 bases, there was a span of 17 bases. The CDR3 here is CASTHPAGSNTEAFF. CDR3 bases: TGTGCCAGCACCCACCCGGCAGGGTCTAACACTGAAGCTTTCTTT.

In this sample, this clonotype turned up a few times. V usage is TRBV29-1 and J usage is TRBJ2-1; D remains unclear. V lost 0 bases, J lost 2 bases, and 8 bases lay in between. This CDR3 is built from 14 residues. The germline gives CDR1 SQVTM, CDR2 ANQGSEA. CDR3 in DNA: TGCAGCGTTGAAGAAAGGGTCACCTACAATGAGCAGTTCTTC. Translation gives CSVEERVTYNEQFF.

In its sample, this clonotype was seen many times. The rearrangement links TRBV7-2 to TRBJ1-1; 9 bases align to TRBD1. Germline V CDR1 and CDR2: SGHTA, FQGNSA. After removal of 4 bases from V and 0 bases from J, the junction contained 6 bases not matched to a gene. This CDR3 has 16 amino acids. This chain's CDR3 is CASSWDRVLLNTEAFF. CDR3 coding DNA: TGTGCCAGCAGCTGGGACAGGGTACTCCTGAACACTGAAGCTTTCTTT.

This clonotype was seen ten or more times. The chain combines TRBV29-1 with TRBJ2-1; TRBD1 matches at 10 bases. The CDR3 has 16 amino acids. After removal of 0 bases from V and 4 bases from J, the junction contained 6 bases not matched to a gene. Germline values: CDR1 SQVTM, CDR2 ANQGSEA. The DNA of the CDR3 is TGCAGCGTTGAAGAGATTGGGACAGGGGTGTACAATGAGCAGTTCTTC. It yields the protein CSVEEIGTGVYNEQFF.

Details on this clonotype: A read error may be the cause here, since a much bigger clone is one base away. This sequence joins TRBV5-1 and TRBJ1-1; the match to TRBD1 covers 12 bases. The germline V gene has CDR1 SGHRS and CDR2 YFSETQ. This CDR3 has 13 residues. J was trimmed by 10 bases and V by 4 bases; bases with no gene match: 5. Here the CDR3 reads CASSRGQGAAAFF. CDR3 nucleotide sequence: TGCGCCAGCAGCCGGGGACAGGGGGCTGCAGCTTTCTTT.

Notes on this clonotype: Lacking the conserved final phenylalanine or tryptophan, this CDR3 likely reflects a read error. V usage is TRBV14 and J usage is TRBJ1-4, with D maybe TRBD1 (6 bases). The CDR3 spans 14 residues. Germline V gene data show CDR1 as SGHDN and CDR2 as FVKESK. V lost 4 bases and J lost 4, with 10 bases in between. In nucleotides, the CDR3 is TGTGCCAGCAGCCGACAGGCTTATAATGAAAAACTGTTTCTT. Translating gives CASSRQAYNEKLFL.

This clonotype has a handful of counts. A much larger clone sits a single nucleotide away, making a read error possible. This chain uses TRBV12-3 or TRBV12-4 with TRBJ1-5, with 7 nucleotides matching TRBD1. With V trimmed by 5 bases and J by 4 bases, 8 bases remained unmatched. The CDR3 extends over 15 amino acids. CDR3 DNA sequence: TGTGCCAGCAGTGTGCAGGGGGTCGGAAATCAGCCCCAGCATTTT. It is translated as CASSVQGVGNQPQHF.

This clonotype was seen many times. The chain combines TRBV5-6 with TRBJ2-7; D is perhaps TRBD1 (5 bases). Germline CDR1 SGHDT, CDR2 YYEEEE. The germline V and J ends were trimmed by 5 bases and 0 bases, with 12 bases remaining between them. CDR3 length: 14 residues. The CDR3 sequence is CASSRQYTSYEQYF. Here the CDR3 DNA reads TGTGCCAGCAGTCGACAGTATACCTCCTACGAGCAGTACTTC.

This clonotype has a count of ten or more. This chain's CDR3 is CASSPTTITDTQYF. CDR3 in DNA: TGTGCCAGCAGTCCCACTACTATCACAGATACGCAGTATTTT. J is TRBJ2-3 and V is TRBV6-6; D remains ambiguous. Germline V CDR1 and CDR2: MNHNY, SVGAGI (reference sequence). Trimming left V 5 bases short and J 2 bases short, with 11 bases between. The CDR3 spans 14 residues.

Note on this clonotype: A single base separates this from a much larger clone, so it may be a read error. This chain connects TRBV30 to TRBJ1-1, with unresolved D. The CDR3 is 12 residues long. V dropped 1 base and J dropped 10 bases, with 13 bases sitting between them. Germline V gene lookup returns CDR1 GTSNPN and CDR2 SVGIG (reference sequence). The CDR3 DNA follows: TGTGCCTGGAGTGGACTCCACAAGGGAGCTTTCTTT. It encodes CAWSGLHKGAFF. The complete variable domain, with remaining parts taken from reference TRBV30 and TRBJ1-1, reads SQTIHQWPATLVQPVGSPLSLECTVEGTSNPNLYWYRQAAGRGLQLLFYSVGIGQISSEVPQNLSASRPQDRQFILSSKKLLLSDSGFYLCAWSGLHKGAFFGQGTRLTVV.